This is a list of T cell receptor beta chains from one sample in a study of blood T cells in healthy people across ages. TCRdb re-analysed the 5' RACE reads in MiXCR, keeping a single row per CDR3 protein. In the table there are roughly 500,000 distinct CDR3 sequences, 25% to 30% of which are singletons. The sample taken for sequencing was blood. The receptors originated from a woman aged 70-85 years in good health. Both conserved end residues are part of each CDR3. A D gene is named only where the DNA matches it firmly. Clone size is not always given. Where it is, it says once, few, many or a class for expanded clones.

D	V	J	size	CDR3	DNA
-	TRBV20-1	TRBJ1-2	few	CSATDRPNYGYTF	TGCAGTGCTACTGACAGGCCGAACTATGGCTACACCTTC
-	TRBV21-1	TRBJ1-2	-	CASSKVTGRAGYTF	TGTGCCAGCAGCAAAGTGACGGGCAGGGCTGGCTACACCTTC
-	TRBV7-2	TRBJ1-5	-	CASSRGEVPNQPQHF	TGTGCCAGCAGCCGTGGGGAGGTCCCCAATCAGCCCCAGCATTTT
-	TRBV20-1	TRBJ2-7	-	CSARDPLARPSYEQYF	TGCAGTGCTAGAGATCCGTTAGCAAGGCCCTCCTACGAGCAGTACTTC
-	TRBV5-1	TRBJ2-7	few	CASSTETRDNQYF	TGCGCCAGCAGCACTGAAACCCGGGACAATCAGTACTTC
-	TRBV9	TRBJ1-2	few	CASSDDGRTRGYTF	TGTGCCAGCAGCGACGACGGACGGACGCGGGGCTACACCTTC
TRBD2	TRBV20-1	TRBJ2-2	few	CSARKAGGFTGELFF	TGCAGTGCTAGAAAAGCGGGGGGTTTCACCGGGGAGCTGTTTTTT
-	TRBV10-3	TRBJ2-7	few	CAISVSGFDEQYF	TGTGCCATCAGTGTATCAGGGTTCGACGAGCAGTACTTC
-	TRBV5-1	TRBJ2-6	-	CASSPAWGSLSSGANVLTF	TGCGCCAGCAGCCCCGCGTGGGGCAGTCTTTCGTCTGGGGCCAACGTCCTGACTTTC
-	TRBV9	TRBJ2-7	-	CASSVVHGSRNPPHYEQYF	TGTGCCAGCAGCGTCGTTCATGGGTCCCGAAACCCCCCCCACTACGAGCAGTACTTC
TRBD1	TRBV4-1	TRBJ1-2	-	CASSQNRGQGGYTF	TGCGCCAGCAGCCAGAACAGGGGGCAGGGTGGCTACACCTTC
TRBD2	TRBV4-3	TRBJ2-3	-	CASSHQKRGGSTDTQYF	TGCGCCAGCAGCCACCAAAAGCGGGGGGGGTCCACAGATACGCAGTATTTT
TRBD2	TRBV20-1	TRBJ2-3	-	CSARPTSGGTDTQYF	TGCAGTGCTAGACCGACTAGCGGGGGAACAGATACGCAGTATTTT
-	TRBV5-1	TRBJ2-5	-	CASSLVYGETQYF	TGCGCCAGCAGCTTGGTCTACGGGGAGACCCAGTACTTC
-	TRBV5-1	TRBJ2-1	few	CASSLEVAASNNEQFF	TGCGCCAGCAGCTTGGAGGTAGCGGCGTCCAACAATGAGCAGTTCTTC
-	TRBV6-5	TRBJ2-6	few	CASSYSSSGANVLTF	TGTGCCAGCAGTTACTCGTCCTCTGGGGCCAACGTCCTGACTTTC
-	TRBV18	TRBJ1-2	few	CASSLSRQRYGYTF	TGTGCCAGCTCCCTCTCCAGACAGAGATATGGCTACACCTTC
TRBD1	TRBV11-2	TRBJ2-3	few	CASSSGQGVTDTQYF	TGTGCCAGCAGCTCGGGACAGGGGGTCACAGATACGCAGTATTTT
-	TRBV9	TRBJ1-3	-	CASSEGDRTIYF	TGTGCCAGCAGCGAGGGGGATCGCACCATATATTTT
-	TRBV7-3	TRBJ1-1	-	CASSSSGGANTEAFF	TGTGCCAGCAGCTCCTCCGGGGGGGCGAACACTGAAGCTTTCTTT
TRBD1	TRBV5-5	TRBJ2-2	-	CASSVSGQLTGELFF	TGTGCCAGCAGCGTATCGGGACAGCTCACCGGGGAGCTGTTTTTT
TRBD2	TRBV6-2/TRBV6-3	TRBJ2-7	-	CASRGLAGILTYEQYF	TGTGCCAGCAGGGGACTAGCGGGAATTTTGACCTACGAGCAGTACTTC
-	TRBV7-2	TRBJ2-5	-	CASSVLSETQYF	TGTGCCAGCAGCGTGCTATCAGAGACCCAGTACTTC
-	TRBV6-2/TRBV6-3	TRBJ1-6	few	CACSYDRWNSPLHF	TGTGCCTGCAGTTACGACAGGTGGAATTCACCCCTCCACTTT
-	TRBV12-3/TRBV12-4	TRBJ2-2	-	CASSLEVNGELFF	TGTGCCAGCAGTTTGGAGGTGAACGGGGAGCTGTTTTTT
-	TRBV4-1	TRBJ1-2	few	CASSQDWGYGYTF	TGCGCCAGCAGCCAAGATTGGGGATATGGCTACACCTTC
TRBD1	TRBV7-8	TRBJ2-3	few	CASSLNRGLTDTQYF	TGTGCCAGCAGCTTGAACAGGGGTTTGACAGATACGCAGTATTTT
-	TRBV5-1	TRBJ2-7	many	CASSPDSFGEQYF	TGCGCCAGCAGCCCCGACAGTTTTGGAGAGCAGTACTTC
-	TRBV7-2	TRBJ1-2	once	CASSLYTTNYGYTF	TGTGCCAGCAGCTTATATACAACTAACTATGGCTACACCTTC
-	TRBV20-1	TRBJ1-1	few	CSAREKRGVYLTEAFF	TGCAGTGCTAGAGAGAAGAGAGGGGTCTACCTCACTGAAGCTTTCTTT
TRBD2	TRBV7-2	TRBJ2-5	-	CASSLGGGPQLTQYF	TGTGCCAGCAGCTTAGGGGGGGGACCCCAATTGACCCAGTACTTC
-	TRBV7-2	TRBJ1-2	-	CASSLVGNRGYTF	TGTGCCAGCAGCTTGGTGGGAAATAGGGGCTACACCTTC
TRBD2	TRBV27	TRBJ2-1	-	CASSSSSTSGGTYNEQFF	TGTGCCAGCAGTTCGTCATCGACTAGCGGGGGTACTTACAATGAGCAGTTCTTC
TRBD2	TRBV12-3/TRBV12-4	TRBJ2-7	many	CASSLGGGAEQYF	TGTGCCAGCAGTTTAGGGGGGGGAGCCGAGCAGTACTTC
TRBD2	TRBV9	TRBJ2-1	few	CASSGELAGGPNEQFF	TGTGCCAGCAGCGGGGAACTAGCGGGGGGGCCCAATGAGCAGTTCTTC
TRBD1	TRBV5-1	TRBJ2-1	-	CASRLYGTGAVNEQFF	TGCGCCAGCAGATTGTACGGGACAGGAGCTGTCAATGAGCAGTTCTTC
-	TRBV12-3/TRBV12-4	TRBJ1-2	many	CASSNQGFGGYTF	TGTGCCAGCAGTAATCAGGGATTTGGCGGCTACACCTTC